This T cell receptor (beta chain) was sequenced in a study of STAT5B mutations in CD4+ large granular lymphocyte leukemia. Only in-frame clones appear in the TCRdb table, and some are missing; sequencing was by immunoSEQ multiplex PCR. The sample contains about 30,000 clones, about 85% of which appear only once. Regarding this clone: Its antigen is as yet unknown.

General study findings and limits: No patients shared main leukemic clonotypes, though around 25% appeared at low frequency elsewhere. Patient CD4-sorted repertoires looked more clonal than healthy CD4+ repertoires, even without putative leukemic clones. TRBV06-family usage was enriched in top patient clones (8/27) versus controls (2/35).

Germline-derived CDR1 and CDR2 are LNHDA and SQIVND (reference sequence). This CDR3 has 15 residues. With 8 bases removed from V and 2 bases from J, the gap between germline ends came to 15 bases. The chain combines TRBV19 with TRBJ2-2, with a possible D match to TRBD1 (5 bases). Sequenced material: CD4+ T cells from blood buffy coats. This TCR was recovered from a human donor in good health. CDR3 coding DNA: TGTGCCAGTCGTGCAGGGCAGACAAACACCGGGGAGCTGTTTTTT. Translating it yields CASRAGQTNTGELFF.